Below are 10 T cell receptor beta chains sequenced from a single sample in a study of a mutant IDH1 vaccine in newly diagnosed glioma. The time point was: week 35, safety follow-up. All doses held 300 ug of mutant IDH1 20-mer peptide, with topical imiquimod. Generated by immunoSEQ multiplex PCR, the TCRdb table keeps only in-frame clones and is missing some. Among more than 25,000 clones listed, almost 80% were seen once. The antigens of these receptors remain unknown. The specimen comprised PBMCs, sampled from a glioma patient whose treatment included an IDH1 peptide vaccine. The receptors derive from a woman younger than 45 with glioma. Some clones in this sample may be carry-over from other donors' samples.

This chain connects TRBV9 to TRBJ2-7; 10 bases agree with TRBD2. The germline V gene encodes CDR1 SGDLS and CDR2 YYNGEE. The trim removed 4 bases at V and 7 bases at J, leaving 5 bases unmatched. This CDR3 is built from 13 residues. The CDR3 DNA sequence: TGTGCCAGCAGCATAGAACTAGCGGGAGAGCAGTACTTC. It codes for CASSIELAGEQYF.

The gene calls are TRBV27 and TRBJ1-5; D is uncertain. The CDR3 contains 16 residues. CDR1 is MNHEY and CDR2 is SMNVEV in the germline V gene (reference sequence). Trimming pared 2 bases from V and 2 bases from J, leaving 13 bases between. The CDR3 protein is CASSLRGVYGNQPQHF. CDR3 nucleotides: TGTGCCAGCAGTTTACGGGGTGTATACGGCAATCAGCCCCAGCATTTT.

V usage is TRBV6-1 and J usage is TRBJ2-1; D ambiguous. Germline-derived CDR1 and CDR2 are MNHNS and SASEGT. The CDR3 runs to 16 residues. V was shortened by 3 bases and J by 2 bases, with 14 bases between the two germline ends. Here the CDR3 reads CASSEVRPGPYNEQFF. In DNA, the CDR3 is TGTGCCAGCAGTGAGGTTAGGCCAGGCCCCTACAATGAGCAGTTCTTC.

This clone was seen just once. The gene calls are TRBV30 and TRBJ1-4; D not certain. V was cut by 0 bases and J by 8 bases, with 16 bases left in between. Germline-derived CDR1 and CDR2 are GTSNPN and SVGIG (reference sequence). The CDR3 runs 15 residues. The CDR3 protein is CAWSVSGSVREKLFF. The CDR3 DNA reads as TGTGCCTGGAGTGTTAGCGGGTCCGTACGAGAAAAACTGTTTTTT.

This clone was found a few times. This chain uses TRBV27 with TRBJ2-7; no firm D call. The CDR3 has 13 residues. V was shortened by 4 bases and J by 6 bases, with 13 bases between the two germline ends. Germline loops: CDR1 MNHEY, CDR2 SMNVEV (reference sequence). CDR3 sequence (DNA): TGTGCCAGCAGTTCTACGCCGCGAGGCGAGCAGTACTTC. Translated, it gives CASSSTPRGEQYF.

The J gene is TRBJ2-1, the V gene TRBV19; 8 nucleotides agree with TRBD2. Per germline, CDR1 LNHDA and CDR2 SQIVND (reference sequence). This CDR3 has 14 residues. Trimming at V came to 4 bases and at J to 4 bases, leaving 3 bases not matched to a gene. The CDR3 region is CASSTTSAYNEQFF. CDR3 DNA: TGTGCCAGTAGTACGACTAGCGCGTACAATGAGCAGTTCTTC.

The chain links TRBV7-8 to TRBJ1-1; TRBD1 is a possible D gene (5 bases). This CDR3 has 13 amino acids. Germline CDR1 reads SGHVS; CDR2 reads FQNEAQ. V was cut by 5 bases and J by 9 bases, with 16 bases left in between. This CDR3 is CASSLGVDRKAFF. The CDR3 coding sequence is TGTGCCAGCAGCCTAGGGGTCGACAGAAAAGCTTTCTTT.

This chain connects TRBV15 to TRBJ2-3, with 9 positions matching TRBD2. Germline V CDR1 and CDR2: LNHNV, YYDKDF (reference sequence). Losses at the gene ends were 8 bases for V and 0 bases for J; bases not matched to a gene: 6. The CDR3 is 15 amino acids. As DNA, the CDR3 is TGTGCCACCCTGAGCGGGAGGCATAGCACAGATACGCAGTATTTT. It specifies CATLSGRHSTDTQYF.

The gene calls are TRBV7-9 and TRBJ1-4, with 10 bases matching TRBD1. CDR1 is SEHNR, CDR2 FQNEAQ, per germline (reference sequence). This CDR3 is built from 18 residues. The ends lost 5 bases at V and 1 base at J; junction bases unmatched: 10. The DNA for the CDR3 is TGTGCCAGCAGCCCTGGGGGCGGACAGGGGGTAACTAATGAAAAACTGTTTTTT. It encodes CASSPGGGQGVTNEKLFF.

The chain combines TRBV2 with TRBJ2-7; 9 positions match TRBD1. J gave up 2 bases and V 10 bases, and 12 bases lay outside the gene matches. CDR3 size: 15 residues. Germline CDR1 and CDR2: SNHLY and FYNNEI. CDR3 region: CATRGTGSNTYEQYF. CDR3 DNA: TGTGCCACCCGAGGGACAGGGAGTAACACCTACGAGCAGTACTTC. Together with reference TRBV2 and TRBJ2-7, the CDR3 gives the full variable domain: EPEVTQTPSHQVTQMGQEVILRCVPISNHLYFYWYRQILGQKVEFLVSFYNNEISEKSEIFDDQFSVERPDGSNFTLKIRSTKLEDSAMYFCATRGTGSNTYEQYFGPGTRLTVT.